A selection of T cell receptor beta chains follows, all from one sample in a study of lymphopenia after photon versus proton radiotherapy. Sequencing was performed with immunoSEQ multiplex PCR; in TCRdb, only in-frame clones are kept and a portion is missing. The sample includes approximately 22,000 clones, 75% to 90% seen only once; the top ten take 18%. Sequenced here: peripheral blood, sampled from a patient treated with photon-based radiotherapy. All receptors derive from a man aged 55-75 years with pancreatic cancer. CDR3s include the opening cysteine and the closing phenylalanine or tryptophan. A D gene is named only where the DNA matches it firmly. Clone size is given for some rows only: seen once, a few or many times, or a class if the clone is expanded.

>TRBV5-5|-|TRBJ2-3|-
TGTGCCAGCAGCTTGCGTTCGTCAGATACGCAGTATTTT
CASSLRSSDTQYF
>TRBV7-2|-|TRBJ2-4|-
TGTGCCAGCAGCTCAGAGGGGCGGGTGAGGGGCAACATTCAGTACTTC
CASSSEGRVRGNIQYF
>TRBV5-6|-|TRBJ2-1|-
TGTGCCAGCAGCTTCACAGGGCCAAATGAGCAGTTCTTC
CASSFTGPNEQFF
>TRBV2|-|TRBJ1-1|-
TGTGCCAGCACTACAGGGAGGAACACTGAAGCTTTCTTT
CASTTGRNTEAFF
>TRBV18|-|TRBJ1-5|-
TGTGCCAGCTCACTCGGGGGGGATCAGCCCCAGCATTTT
CASSLGGDQPQHF
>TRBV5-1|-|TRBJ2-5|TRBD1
TGCGCCAGCAGCCCGACAGGGAGAGAGACCCAGTACTTC
CASSPTGRETQYF
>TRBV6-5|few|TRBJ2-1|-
TGTGCCAGCAGTTACTCGAGGCGGAGGGGGACCAATGAGCAGTTCTTC
CASSYSRRRGTNEQFF
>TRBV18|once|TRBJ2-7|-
TGTGCCAGCTCACCATCCTCCGACGAGCAGTACTTC
CASSPSSDEQYF
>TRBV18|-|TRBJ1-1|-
TGTGCCAGCTCAGCCATGGTAACTGAAGCTTTCTTT
CASSAMVTEAFF
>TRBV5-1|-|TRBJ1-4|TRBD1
TGCGCCAGCAGCGGCGGGACAGGGGCTAATGAAAAACTGTTTTTT
CASSGGTGANEKLFF
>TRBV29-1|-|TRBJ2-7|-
TGCAGCGTTCGGGACACGGTGGACTACGAGCAGTACTTC
CSVRDTVDYEQYF
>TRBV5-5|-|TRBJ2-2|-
TGTGCCAGCAGCTTGGCAGCCACCGGGGAGCTGTTTTTT
CASSLAATGELFF
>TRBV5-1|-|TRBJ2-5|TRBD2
TGCGCCAGCAGCCAAACTGTAGCGGGGGAGGAGACCCAGTACTTC
CASSQTVAGEETQYF
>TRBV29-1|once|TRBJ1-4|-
TGCAGCGTTGAAGATGGGGCTGCGGGATGGTGGCCAAAAAAACTGTTTTTT
CSVEDGAAGWWPKKLFF
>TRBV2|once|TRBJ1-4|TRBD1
TGTGCCAGCAGATACAGGGGAGCAACTAATGAAAAACTGTTTTTT
CASRYRGATNEKLFF
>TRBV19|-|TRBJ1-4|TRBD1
TGTGCCAGTACCCATCCCCCGGGACAGGGTATGCAAAAACTGTTTTTT
CASTHPPGQGMQKLFF
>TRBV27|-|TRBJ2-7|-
TGTGCCAGCAGTTTAAAACCCAGGGGACACTCCTACGAGCAGTACTTC
CASSLKPRGHSYEQYF
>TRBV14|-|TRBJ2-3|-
TGTGCCAGCAGCCAATTACAGGGCACAAGAGCCGCAGATACGCAGTATTTT
CASSQLQGTRAADTQYF
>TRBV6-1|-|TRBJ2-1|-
TGTGCCAGCAGTGCAGCCCCTAGCCTCCTCGATGAGCAGTTCTTC
CASSAAPSLLDEQFF
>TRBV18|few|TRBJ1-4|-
TGTGCCAGCTCACCACGGGGGGCAGCCTCGACTCCAATAAATGAAAAACTGTTTTTT
CASSPRGAASTPINEKLFF
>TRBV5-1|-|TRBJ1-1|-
TGCGCCAGCAGCACAGGGAACACTGAAGCTTTCTTT
CASSTGNTEAFF
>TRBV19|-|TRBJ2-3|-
TGTGCCAGTACGGTCACGGGCACAGATACGCAGTATTTT
CASTVTGTDTQYF
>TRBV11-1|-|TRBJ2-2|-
TGTGCCAGCAGCTTAGGGACAGAGTGGGGAAACGCGAACACCGGGGAGCTGTTTTTT
CASSLGTEWGNANTGELFF
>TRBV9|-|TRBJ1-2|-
TGTGCCAGCACCAAGGGCGGCTATGGCTACACCTTC
CASTKGGYGYTF
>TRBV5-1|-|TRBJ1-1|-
TGCGCCAGCAGCCCGGGGACAAACATGAACACTGAAGCTTTCTTT
CASSPGTNMNTEAFF
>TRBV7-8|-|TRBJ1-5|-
TGTGCCAGCAGCGTAGGGAGGCGGCTAAGGCCCCAGCATTTT
CASSVGRRLRPQHF
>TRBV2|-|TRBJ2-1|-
TGTGCCAGCAGTGATGCTGGGGGGGCTCTTACCAATGAGCAGTTCTTC
CASSDAGGALTNEQFF
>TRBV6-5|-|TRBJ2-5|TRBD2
TGTGCCAGCAGGACAGCGGGGGTCCTTGGGGAGACCCAGTACTTC
CASRTAGVLGETQYF
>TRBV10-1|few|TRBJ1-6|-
TGCGCCAGCAGTGAGGGGTATAATTCACCCCTCCACTTT
CASSEGYNSPLHF
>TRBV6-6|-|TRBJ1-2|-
TGTGCCAGCAATATACCCGGGGAAGGGGCGGGCTACACCTTC
CASNIPGEGAGYTF
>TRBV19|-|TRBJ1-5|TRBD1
TGTGCCAGTAGTATAGTTGGCAGGGGGAGCAATCAGCCCCAGCATTTT
CASSIVGRGSNQPQHF
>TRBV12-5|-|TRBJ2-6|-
TGTGCTAGTGGTACTGTGCGTGCAGGACAAAGTCGGGCCAACGTCCTGACTTTC
CASGTVRAGQSRANVLTF
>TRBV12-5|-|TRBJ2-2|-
TGTGCTAGTGGTTTAGATGGCTTCTATAAGAACACCGGGGAGCTGTTTTTT
CASGLDGFYKNTGELFF
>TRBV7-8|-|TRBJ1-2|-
TGTGCCAGCAGCTTCTTAGTACGGCCTGCCGTGGGCTACACCTTC
CASSFLVRPAVGYTF
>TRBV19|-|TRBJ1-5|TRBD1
TGTGCCAGTAATCCCGCGGGACAGATAAATCAGCCCCAGCATTTT
CASNPAGQINQPQHF
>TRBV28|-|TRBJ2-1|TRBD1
TGTGCCAGCAGTTCAAACAGGGGTTTTGGATACAATGAGCAGTTCTTC
CASSSNRGFGYNEQFF
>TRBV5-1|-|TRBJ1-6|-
TGCGCCAGCAGCTTGAAAGGGTTCAATTCACCCCTCCACTTT
CASSLKGFNSPLHF
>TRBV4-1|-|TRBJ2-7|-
TGCGCCAGCAGCCAAGTCGGGTTAGGGGGGGACAGCTCCTACGAGCAGTACTTC
CASSQVGLGGDSSYEQYF
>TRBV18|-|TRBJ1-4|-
TGTGCCAGCTCACTAAGGTCTAATGAAAAACTGTTTTTT
CASSLRSNEKLFF
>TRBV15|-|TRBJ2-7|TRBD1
TGTGCCACCAGCAGAGGAAACCGGGACAGGTCTTACGAGCAGTACTTC
CATSRGNRDRSYEQYF